This entry is about one T cell receptor (beta chain). The entry originates in a study of CD8+ T cells in alopecia areata. After isolation, RNA underwent reverse transcription to generate cDNA as the sequencing template. Here immunoSEQ multiplex PCR was the method, and the copy in TCRdb shows in-frame clones only, minus some. The table lists approximately 98,000 clones, roughly 55% of them singletons. The V and J ends lost 5 bases and 0 bases, in that order; junction bases with no gene match: 2. The CDR3 is 13 amino acids. Germline loops: CDR1 SQVTM, CDR2 ANQGSEA. Sample: NKG2D-low CD8+ T cells sorted from blood. The chain is built from TRBV29-1 and TRBJ2-7; 9 bases are a match to TRBD1. The TCR originated in a human donor with alopecia areata. The CDR3: CSVTGGRSYEQYF. Written as DNA, the CDR3 is TGCAGCGTTACAGGGGGCCGCTCCTACGAGCAGTACTTC.